A single sample gave rise to the 14 T cell receptor beta chains below, sequenced in a study of T cell responses to AZD1222 COVID-19 vaccine. Generated by immunoSEQ multiplex PCR, the TCRdb table keeps only in-frame clones and is missing some. This table has roughly 170,000 clones, about 91% appearing once. Source: peripheral blood, taken on day 0 of AZD1222 vaccination. The receptors come from an adult in good health.

The chain carries TRBV25-1 and TRBJ2-3; no reliable D call. Trimming cost V 6 bases and J 4 bases, with 17 bases left between them. The CDR3 length is 15 residues. The germline V gene encodes CDR1 MGHDK and CDR2 SYGVNS. DNA for the CDR3: TGTGCCAGCAGAGCCCCGGGTCAAGGAGCAGATACGCAGTATTTT. Translation gives CASRAPGQGADTQYF.

This clone was picked up a small number of times. V is TRBV6-5 and J is TRBJ1-1; TRBD1 matches at 7 bases. The trim removed 3 bases at V and 5 bases at J, leaving 6 bases unmatched. Germline V CDR1 and CDR2: MNHEY, SVGAGI. The CDR3 has 14 residues. This chain's CDR3 is CASSYKAGGTEAFF. The CDR3 region has the DNA TGTGCCAGCAGTTATAAGGCAGGGGGAACTGAAGCTTTCTTT.

This chain uses TRBV12-3 or TRBV12-4 with TRBJ2-1; 7 bases map to TRBD2. V was pared by 5 bases and J by 16 bases, with 14 bases of the junction left unmatched. This CDR3 spans 13 amino acids. The CDR3 DNA follows: TGTGCCAGCAGTGAGACTAGCACCACGGAACGCTTCTTC. It is translated as CASSETSTTERFF.

The CDR3 region is CASSSRTGGSPLHF. In DNA form, the CDR3 reads TGTGCCAGCAGCAGCCGGACAGGAGGGTCACCCCTCCACTTT. The chain has TRBV3-1 (or the pseudogene TRBV3-2) and TRBJ1-6, with 7 bases identical to TRBD1. Trimming at V came to 5 bases and at J to 10 bases, leaving 8 bases not matched to a gene. Germline V gives CDR1 LGHDT, CDR2 YNNKEL (reference sequence). This CDR3 comprises 14 residues.

Concerning this clone: This sequence may be a read error, since a much larger clone differs from it by one base. The CDR3 reads CASSQNTEAFF. DNA of the CDR3: TGTGCCAGCAGCCAGAACACTGAAGCTTTCTTT. The chain couples TRBV7-8 to TRBJ1-1; D gene unclear. V was clipped by 5 bases and J by 1 base, with 2 bases between them. Per the germline V gene, CDR1 is SGHVS and CDR2 is FQNEAQ. This CDR3 region has 11 residues.

In its sample, this clone was seen once. The chain couples TRBV5-5 to TRBJ2-5; maybe TRBD2 (6 bases). Germline values: CDR1 SGHKS, CDR2 YYEKEE (reference sequence). CDR3 length equals 13 residues. Trimming removed 4 bases at V and 4 bases at J, with 11 bases between. Here the CDR3 reads CASSPGSPETQYF. The CDR3, as DNA: TGTGCCAGCAGCCCCGGGAGTCCAGAGACCCAGTACTTC.

This clone appeared a few times. The chain combines TRBV19 with TRBJ1-4, with TRBD1 identical over 7 bases. This CDR3 is built from 13 residues. V was clipped by 8 bases and J by 8 bases; unmatched bases: 8. Germline V lookup: CDR1 LNHDA, CDR2 SQIVND (reference sequence). The CDR3 DNA sequence: TGTGCCAGTGGCAGGGGGAGTGGGGAAAAACTGTTTTTT. Amino acids: CASGRGSGEKLFF.

V usage is TRBV4-3 and J usage is TRBJ1-2; 7 bases are shared with TRBD1. The CDR3 is 15 residues long. After removal of 0 bases from V and 4 bases from J, the junction contained 5 bases not matched to a gene. Germline CDR1 and CDR2: LGHNA and YSLEER. CDR3 bases: TGCGCCAGCAGCCAAGATAAAGACAGGGCCTATGGCTACACCTTC. It encodes CASSQDKDRAYGYTF.

The chain uses TRBV4-3 and TRBJ1-6; unclear D gene. Trimming pared 3 bases from V and 0 bases from J, leaving 12 bases between. The CDR3 spans 17 residues. The germline gives CDR1 LGHNA, CDR2 YSLEER. The CDR3 loop reads CASSQSDGRSYNSPLHF. In nucleotides, the CDR3 is TGCGCCAGCAGCCAGAGCGACGGCCGCTCCTATAATTCACCCCTCCACTTT.

In its sample, this clone was seen a few times. The J gene is TRBJ2-1, the V gene TRBV4-2, with a weak D call TRBD2 (7 bases). Trimming shortened V by 5 bases and J by 7 bases, and 27 bases separated the two germline ends. Germline CDR1 LGHNA, CDR2 YNFKEQ. The CDR3 runs to 18 residues. The CDR3 region has the DNA TGTGCCAGCAGCAGGGATTTGAATAGAGGGGGGGAAGGAAATGAGCAGTTCTTC. Encoded protein: CASSRDLNRGGEGNEQFF.

This clone was picked up one time. This rearrangement joins TRBV7-2 to TRBJ1-3; D not certain. The V and J ends lost 5 bases and 0 bases respectively, with 8 bases between them. The germline gives CDR1 SGHTA, CDR2 FQGNSA. The CDR3 length is 14 residues. The CDR3 region has the DNA TGTGCCAGCAGCGGCCCGAGCTCTGGAAACACCATATATTTT. This translates into CASSGPSSGNTIYF.

As DNA, the CDR3 is TGTGCCAGCAGTTTGGCAGGGGGCTGGGATAATGAAAAACTGTTTTTT. This codes for CASSLAGGWDNEKLFF. This chain joins TRBV28 and TRBJ1-4, with 8 bases fitting TRBD1. The CDR3 has 16 amino acids. From germline, CDR1 is MDHEN and CDR2 SYDVKM. The ends lost 3 bases at V and 4 bases at J; junction bases unmatched: 7.

The V call is TRBV6-2 or TRBV6-3, the J call TRBJ2-2; 12 bases are a match to TRBD2. V lost 0 bases to trimming and J lost 0 bases; unmatched junction nucleotides: 8. The CDR3 consists of 20 residues. Germline lookup yields CDR1 MNHEY and CDR2 SVGEGT. This CDR3 is CASSYSKGLAGPTNTGELFF. In nucleotides, the CDR3 is TGTGCCAGCAGTTACTCGAAGGGACTAGCGGGTCCGACGAACACCGGGGAGCTGTTTTTT.

CDR3 sequence: CASSFLEGSEQYF. In nucleotides, the CDR3 is TGTGCCAGCAGCTTTCTGGAGGGCTCCGAGCAGTACTTC. The chain couples TRBV7-9 to TRBJ2-7; a possible D gene is TRBD2 (6 bases). V dropped 3 bases and J dropped 6 bases, with 12 bases sitting between them. Per germline, CDR1 SEHNR and CDR2 FQNEAQ (reference sequence). The CDR3 extends over 13 amino acids.